The sample holds many counts of the clone carrying this TCR beta chain. The CDR3 is 12 residues long. The germline gives CDR1 MNHNY, CDR2 SVGAGI (reference sequence). Individuals who volunteered at a blood bank located in Maryland, USA, made up the group of healthy controls. TCRdb passed the 5' RACE reads through MiXCR, listing each CDR3 protein once. The sample includes approximately 58,000 distinct CDR3 sequences, about an eighth of them seen just once. The data were obtained in a study of neurological immune-mediated disorders. The J gene is TRBJ1-1, the V gene TRBV6-6, with 7 bases lining up with TRBD1. The specimen was PBMCs. This receptor was identified in a man in his 60s in good health. The CDR3 loop is CGEGALNTEAFF. The CDR3 DNA sequence: TGTGGAGAGGGGGCCCTGAACACTGAAGCTTTCTTT.